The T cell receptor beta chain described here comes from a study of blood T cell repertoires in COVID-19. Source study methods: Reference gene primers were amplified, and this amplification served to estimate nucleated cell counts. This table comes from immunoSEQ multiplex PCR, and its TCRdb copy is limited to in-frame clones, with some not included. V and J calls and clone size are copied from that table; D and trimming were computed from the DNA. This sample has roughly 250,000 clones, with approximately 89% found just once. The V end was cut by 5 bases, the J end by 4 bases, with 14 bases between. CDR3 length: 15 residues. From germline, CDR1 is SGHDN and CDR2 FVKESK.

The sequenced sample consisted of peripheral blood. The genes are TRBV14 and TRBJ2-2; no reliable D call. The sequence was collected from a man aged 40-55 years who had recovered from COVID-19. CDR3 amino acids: CASSSLPQLTGELFF. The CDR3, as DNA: TGTGCCAGCAGCTCCTTGCCACAGCTCACCGGGGAGCTGTTTTTT. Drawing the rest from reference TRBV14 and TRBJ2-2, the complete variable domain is EAGVTQFPSHSVIEKGQTVTLRCDPISGHDNLYWYRRVMGKEIKFLLHFVKESKQDESGMPNNRFLAERTGGTYSTLKVQPAELEDSGVYFCASSSLPQLTGELFFGEGSRLTVL.